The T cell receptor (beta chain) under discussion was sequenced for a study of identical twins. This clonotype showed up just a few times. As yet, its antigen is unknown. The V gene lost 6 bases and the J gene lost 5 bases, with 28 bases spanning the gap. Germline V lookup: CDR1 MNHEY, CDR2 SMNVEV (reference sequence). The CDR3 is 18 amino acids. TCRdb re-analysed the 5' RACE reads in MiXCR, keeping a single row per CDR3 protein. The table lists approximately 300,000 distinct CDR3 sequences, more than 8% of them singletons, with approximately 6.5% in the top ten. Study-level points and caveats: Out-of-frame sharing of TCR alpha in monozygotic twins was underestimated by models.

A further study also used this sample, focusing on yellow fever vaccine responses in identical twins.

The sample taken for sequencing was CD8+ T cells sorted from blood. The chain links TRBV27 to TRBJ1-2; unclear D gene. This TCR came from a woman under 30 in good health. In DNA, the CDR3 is TGTGCCAGCAGGCCACTCGTCGCACCGAGACCAGAGGGTTATGGCTACACCTTC. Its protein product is CASRPLVAPRPEGYGYTF.